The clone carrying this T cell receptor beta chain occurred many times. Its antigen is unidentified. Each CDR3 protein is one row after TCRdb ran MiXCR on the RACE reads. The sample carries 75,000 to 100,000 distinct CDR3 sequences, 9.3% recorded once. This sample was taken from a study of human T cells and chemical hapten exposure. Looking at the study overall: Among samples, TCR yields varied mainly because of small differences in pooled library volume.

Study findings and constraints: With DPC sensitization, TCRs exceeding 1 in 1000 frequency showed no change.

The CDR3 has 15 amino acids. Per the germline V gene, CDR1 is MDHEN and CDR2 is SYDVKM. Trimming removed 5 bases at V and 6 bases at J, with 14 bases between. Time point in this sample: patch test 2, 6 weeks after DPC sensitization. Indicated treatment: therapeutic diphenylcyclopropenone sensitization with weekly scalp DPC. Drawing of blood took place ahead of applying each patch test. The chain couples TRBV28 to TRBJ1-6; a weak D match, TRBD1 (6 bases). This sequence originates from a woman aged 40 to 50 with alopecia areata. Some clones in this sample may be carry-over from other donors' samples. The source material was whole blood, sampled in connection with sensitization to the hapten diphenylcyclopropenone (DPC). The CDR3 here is CASSPPDSFNSPLHF. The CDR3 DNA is TGTGCCAGCAGTCCGCCGGACAGCTTTAATTCACCCCTCCACTTT.